This T cell receptor (beta chain) emerged from a study of early T cells in non-severe SARS-CoV-2 infection. TCRdb re-called the 5' RACE reads with MiXCR, one entry per CDR3 protein. This sample has about 92,000 distinct CDR3 sequences; about an eighth occur once, and the top ten carry roughly 7%. CDR3 length equals 14 residues. Looked up from germline, CDR1 is DFQATT and CDR2 is SNEGSKA (reference sequence). The V end lost 0 bases, the J end lost 6 bases, and 13 bases lay between the germline ends. The chain has TRBV20-1 and TRBJ2-3, with D uncertain. The sample consisted of whole blood. The clonotype comes from an adult who was a healthcare worker with PCR-confirmed SARS-CoV-2 infection or an uninfected control (not recorded which). The CDR3 bases are TGCAGTGCTAGAGATTGGGTGGAGCAGGATACGCAGTATTTT. It codes for CSARDWVEQDTQYF.